The rows below give T cell receptor beta chains drawn from one sample of a study of T cell responses to AZD1222 COVID-19 vaccine. Here immunoSEQ multiplex PCR was the method, and the copy in TCRdb shows in-frame clones only, minus some. The sample yields 180,000 or so clones, 70% to 90% seen once. Specimen: peripheral blood, collected 28 days after the second dose of the MenACWY control vaccine. All receptors derive from an adult who received the MenACWY meningococcal vaccine as a control. Each CDR3 is given without its conserved first and last residue.

V	J	CDR3
TRBV25-1	TRBJ1-2	ASSERGLRGYT
TRBV5-8	TRBJ1-5	ASSGAPGALWGGQPQH
TRBV19	TRBJ2-5	ASSVPTGGPETQY
TRBV28	TRBJ2-1	ASRTTSGTIEKQF
TRBV7-9	TRBJ2-7	ASSPESYEQY
TRBV7-5	TRBJ2-7	ARSLNMEGPVGSSYEQY
TRBV5-8	TRBJ1-1	ASSLAGGGGYTEAF
TRBV28	TRBJ1-4	ASTLQGAVEKLF
TRBV9	TRBJ1-5	ANNQPQH
TRBV6-2/TRBV6-3	TRBJ1-2	ASSYGLYGYT
TRBV19	TRBJ1-2	ASSIWATGEYGYT
TRBV4-3	TRBJ1-3	ASSQDQGVLSGNTIY
TRBV6-5	TRBJ1-1	ASSYERNTEAF
TRBV27	TRBJ2-7	ASSLGTEPYEQY